The next 32 T cell receptor beta chains were all read from a single sample in a study of identical twins. TCRdb itself ran the 5' RACE reads through MiXCR, one entry per CDR3 protein. The profile shows 470,000 or so distinct CDR3 sequences, around 24% of them singletons. The same sample was also studied in work on T cells expressing NK-cell markers.

Material for sequencing was CD4+ T cells sorted from blood. Receptor source: a woman under 30 in good health.

This rearrangement joins TRBV4-3 to TRBJ2-5, with 12 bases aligning to TRBD1. The J segment lost 0 bases and the V segment lost 4 bases, leaving 3 bases of the junction unmatched. Germline lookup yields CDR1 LGHNA and CDR2 YSLEER. The CDR3 covers 16 residues. The chain's CDR3 is CASSLGQGAYQETQYF. In DNA, the CDR3 is TGCGCCAGCAGCCTGGGACAGGGGGCGTACCAAGAGACCCAGTACTTC.

This clonotype turned up a few times. V and J are TRBV11-3 and TRBJ2-7; D is undetermined. The CDR3 is 11 residues long. Germline CDR1 SGHNT, CDR2 YENEEA. V was cut by 4 bases and J by 7 bases, with 8 bases left in between. CDR3 DNA: TGTGCCAGCAGCTCTCTCTGGGAGCAGTACTTC. Amino acids: CASSSLWEQYF.

This clonotype has a handful of counts. The rearrangement links TRBV7-2 to TRBJ2-7; a weak D match, TRBD1 (5 bases). V was pared by 1 base and J by 10 bases, with 8 bases between. CDR3 length: 11 amino acids. The germline CDR1 and CDR2 sequences are SGHTA and FQGNSA. The CDR3 region has the DNA TGTGCCAGCAGCTTAGACAGGCTCCAGTACTTC. This gives the protein CASSLDRLQYF.

The chain combines TRBV28 with TRBJ1-1; D is perhaps TRBD1 (5 bases). The CDR3 loop spans 13 amino acids. The germline V gene encodes CDR1 MDHEN and CDR2 SYDVKM. Between the trimmed V and J ends, which lost 5 bases and 4 bases, there was a span of 11 bases. The CDR3 is CASSIRGGTEAFF. For the CDR3, the DNA is TGTGCCAGCAGTATACGGGGGGGCACTGAAGCTTTCTTT.

This clonotype has more than one count but fewer than ten. V usage is TRBV3-1 and J usage is TRBJ2-7; TRBD1 matches at 9 bases. Germline-derived CDR1 and CDR2 are LGHDT and YNNKEL (reference sequence). V was clipped by 1 base and J by 9 bases; unmatched bases: 7. The CDR3 spans 14 residues. DNA of the CDR3: TGTGCCAGCAGCCAAGGGACAGGGGAGGTTTCGCAGTACTTC. Its translation is CASSQGTGEVSQYF.

Only a few counts were recorded for this clonotype. The chain couples TRBV4-3 to TRBJ2-5; 12 bases fit TRBD2. The CDR3 covers 16 residues. Per germline, CDR1 LGHNA and CDR2 YSLEER. The trim removed 6 bases at V and 3 bases at J, leaving 8 bases unmatched. CDR3 amino acids: CASRPTRTSGEETQYF. The CDR3 DNA reads as TGCGCCAGCAGACCAACGAGGACTAGCGGGGAAGAGACCCAGTACTTC.

In its sample, this clonotype was seen a few times. The chain recombines TRBV7-9 with TRBJ1-6; D gene unclear. The germline V gene has CDR1 SEHNR and CDR2 FQNEAQ (reference sequence). V lost 1 base and J lost 9, with 7 bases in between. The CDR3 runs to 13 residues. This chain's CDR3 is CASSLGEGSPLHF. CDR3 DNA: TGTGCCAGCAGCTTAGGTGAAGGTTCACCCCTCCACTTT.

This clonotype has just a few counts. V gene TRBV3-1 combines with J gene TRBJ2-3, with D unresolved. The CDR3 length is 15 residues. The germline CDR1 and CDR2 sequences are LGHDT and YNNKEL (reference sequence). Between the trimmed V and J ends, which lost 3 bases and 0 bases, there was a span of 10 bases. The CDR3 sequence: CASSQNVGSTDTQYF. The CDR3 nucleotides read TGTGCCAGCAGCCAGAATGTCGGTAGCACAGATACGCAGTATTTT.

In its sample, this clonotype was seen a few times. The chain joins TRBV6-2 or TRBV6-3 to TRBJ2-2; 7 positions match TRBD1. Trimming removed 7 bases from V and 0 bases from J; junction bases left unmatched: 5. Germline lookup yields CDR1 MNHEY and CDR2 SVGEGT. The CDR3 is 15 residues long. The CDR3, as DNA: TGTGCCAGCAAAATTGGACAGGCGAACACCGGGGAGCTGTTTTTT. Amino acids: CASKIGQANTGELFF.

This clonotype was detected many times. The chain combines TRBV9 with TRBJ1-2; D may be TRBD1 (5 bases). V was trimmed by 0 bases and J by 8 bases, leaving 11 bases between them. Per the germline V gene, CDR1 is SGDLS and CDR2 is YYNGEE. This CDR3 spans 13 amino acids. The CDR3 DNA reads as TGTGCCAGCAGCGTAGTAACGGGGGACGGCTACACCTTC. It codes for CASSVVTGDGYTF. The whole variable domain, remainder taken from reference TRBV9 and TRBJ1-2, is DSGVTQTPKHLITATGQRVTLRCSPRSGDLSVYWYQQSLDQGLQFLIQYYNGEERAKGNILERFSAQQFPDLHSELNLSSLELGDSALYFCASSVVTGDGYTFGSGTRLTVV.

J is TRBJ2-1 and V is TRBV20-1; D remains unclear. The germline V gene has CDR1 DFQATT and CDR2 SNEGSKA (reference sequence). The CDR3 extends over 12 amino acids. Trimming removed 4 bases at V and 1 base at J, with 5 bases between. The CDR3 loop is CSAKASYNEQFF. The CDR3 region has the DNA TGCAGTGCTAAAGCGTCCTACAATGAGCAGTTCTTC.

This clonotype was observed a few times. V usage is TRBV6-5 and J usage is TRBJ2-7; 7 nucleotides line up with TRBD1. Losses at the gene ends were 5 bases for V and 9 bases for J; bases not matched to a gene: 4. The CDR3 sequence is 11 residues long. Germline CDR1 is MNHEY and CDR2 is SVGAGI. CDR3 amino acids: CASSQGGAQYF. For the CDR3, the DNA is TGTGCCAGCAGTCAAGGGGGCGCGCAGTACTTC.

This chain joins TRBV12-3 or TRBV12-4 and TRBJ2-5; a possible D gene is TRBD2 (5 bases). This CDR3 contains 16 residues. The V gene lost 3 bases and the J gene lost 5 bases, with 19 bases spanning the gap. Written as DNA, the CDR3 is TGTGCCAGCAGTTTCCGCAGCGGAGACTTTAGGGAGACCCAGTACTTC. Translating it yields CASSFRSGDFRETQYF.

This clonotype turned up a few times. The rearrangement joins TRBV2 to TRBJ2-1; weak D call: TRBD1 (5 bases). The CDR3 has 14 amino acids. Germline V CDR1 and CDR2: SNHLY, FYNNEI. V was cut by 2 bases and J by 8 bases, with 13 bases left in between. The DNA for the CDR3 is TGTGCCAGCAGTGAAAAGGTCCAGGGCGATGAGCAGTTCTTC. Translated: CASSEKVQGDEQFF.

The DNA for the CDR3 is TGTGCCAGCGTCCGGGACAGGGTTCTGGAGAATGAGCAGTTCTTC. As protein: CASVRDRVLENEQFF. The chain employs TRBV12-3 or TRBV12-4 and TRBJ2-1, with 9 bases fitting TRBD1. The CDR3 spans 15 residues. The V segment lost 8 bases and the J segment 7 bases; nucleotides outside the gene matches: 12.

This CDR3 reads CASSEWQLQETQYF. The CDR3 bases are TGTGCCAGCAGTGAATGGCAGCTTCAAGAGACCCAGTACTTC. This chain links TRBV25-1 with TRBJ2-5; D gene ambiguous. V shed 1 base and J shed 2 bases, with 8 bases lying between them. CDR3 length: 14 amino acids. Germline V CDR1 and CDR2: MGHDK, SYGVNS.

This clonotype was recorded once. The rearrangement joins TRBV29-1 to TRBJ2-1; TRBD2 agrees at 7 bases. CDR1 and CDR2 from the germline V gene are SQVTM and ANQGSEA. The CDR3 covers 15 residues. J was trimmed by 2 bases and V by 3 bases; bases with no gene match: 7. For the CDR3, the DNA is TGCAGCGTTGATGGGGGGACTACCACCTACAATGAGCAGTTCTTC. Amino acids: CSVDGGTTTYNEQFF.

As concerns this clonotype: This may be a read error, as it is one base from a much larger clone. The rearrangement uses TRBV5-1 and TRBJ1-1, with 7 bases fitting TRBD1. The V and J ends lost 3 bases and 6 bases, in that order; junction bases with no gene match: 2. Per germline, CDR1 SGHRS and CDR2 YFSETQ. CDR3 length equals 12 residues. CDR3 sequence reads: CASSSQGSEAFF. The CDR3 bases are TGCGCCAGCAGCTCACAGGGGTCTGAAGCTTTCTTT.

The DNA for the CDR3 is TGTGCCAGCAGCCAAGTACTCGCCGGCGAGCAGTACTTC. Its protein product is CASSQVLAGEQYF. The V and J genes are TRBV3-1 and TRBJ2-7; D gene uncertain. Germline V lookup: CDR1 LGHDT, CDR2 YNNKEL (reference sequence). Between the trimmed V and J ends, which lost 1 base and 6 bases, there was a span of 10 bases. CDR3 length: 13 residues.

The J gene is TRBJ2-5, the V gene TRBV20-1, with D perhaps assigned TRBD1 or TRBD2 (5 bases each). V lost 4 bases and J 0 bases, leaving 9 bases between the germline ends. Per the germline V gene, CDR1 is DFQATT and CDR2 is SNEGSKA (reference sequence). This CDR3 is 13 amino acids long. Written as DNA, the CDR3 is TGCAGTGCTACCGGGACGTACCAAGAGACCCAGTACTTC. Encoded protein: CSATGTYQETQYF.

V is TRBV7-9 and J is TRBJ2-3; TRBD1 agrees at 8 bases. Germline assignment: CDR1 SEHNR and CDR2 FQNEAQ (reference sequence). V gave up 5 bases and J gave up 6 bases; unmatched junction bases: 10. The CDR3 totals 15 residues. CDR3 bases: TGTGCCAGCAGCCGAAGACAGGGGCCCACCGATACGCAGTATTTT. Translation: CASSRRQGPTDTQYF. Together with reference TRBV7-9 and TRBJ2-3, the CDR3 gives the full variable domain: DTGVSQNPRHKITKRGQNVTFRCDPISEHNRLYWYRQTLGQGPEFLTYFQNEAQLEKSRLLSDRFSAERPKGSFSTLEIQRTEQGDSAMYLCASSRRQGPTDTQYFGPGTRLTVL.

This clonotype appeared a few times. The J gene is TRBJ2-1, the V gene TRBV5-1; D may be TRBD2 (6 bases). Trimming took off 4 bases at V and 9 bases at J, with 14 bases between the two ends. This CDR3 region has 13 residues. CDR1 SGHRS and CDR2 YFSETQ come from the germline V gene. The CDR3 sequence: CASSLQFGSEQFF. Here the CDR3 DNA reads TGCGCCAGCAGCCTGCAGTTCGGGAGTGAGCAGTTCTTC.

The chain carries TRBV10-3 and TRBJ2-3, with TRBD2 matching 7 bases. J lost 13 bases, V lost 3 bases, and 7 bases had no gene match. CDR1 and CDR2 (germline): ENHRY, SYGVKD. This CDR3 contains 12 residues. The CDR3 DNA reads as TGTGCCATCAGTGAAGGCGGGAGTGGGGAGTATTTT. It translates to CAISEGGSGEYF.

The genes are TRBV7-2 and TRBJ2-3; a possible D gene is TRBD2 (6 bases). Looked up from germline, CDR1 is SGHTA and CDR2 is FQGNSA. The germline V and J ends were trimmed by 3 bases and 3 bases, with 19 bases remaining between them. There are 17 residues in the CDR3. The CDR3 DNA follows: TGTGCCAGCAGCTTCCCACCCGGGAGAAGTCCGACAGATACGCAGTATTTT. Residues: CASSFPPGRSPTDTQYF.

This clonotype was found a few times. This rearrangement joins TRBV5-1 to TRBJ1-1; D unclear. With 3 bases removed from V and 7 bases from J, the gap between germline ends came to 16 bases. The germline gives CDR1 SGHRS, CDR2 YFSETQ. This CDR3 comprises 14 residues. CDR3 in amino acids: CASSYLPGSNEAFF. The DNA for the CDR3 is TGCGCCAGCAGCTACTTACCGGGCTCAAATGAAGCTTTCTTT. Full variable domain (remainder filled in from reference TRBV5-1 and TRBJ1-1): KAGVTQTPRYLIKTRGQQVTLSCSPISGHRSVSWYQQTPGQGLQFLFEYFSETQRNKGNFPGRFSGRQFSNSRSEMNVSTLELGDSALYLCASSYLPGSNEAFFGQGTRLTVV.

This clonotype was seen a handful of times. V usage is TRBV12-3 or TRBV12-4 and J usage is TRBJ1-2, with TRBD1 as a possible D gene (5 bases). CDR3 size: 14 residues. Trimming pared 7 bases from V and 1 base from J, leaving 13 bases between. As DNA, the CDR3 is TGTGCCAGCAATGAGGGGTACCGTAACTATGGCTACACCTTC. Amino acid sequence: CASNEGYRNYGYTF.

This clonotype occurred a few times. The CDR3 loop reads CASRFRDLTDTQYF. For the CDR3, the DNA is TGCGCCAGCAGGTTCCGGGACCTGACAGATACGCAGTATTTT. The V and J genes are TRBV10-1 and TRBJ2-3; possibly TRBD1 or TRBD2 for D (5 bases each). Looked up from germline, CDR1 is WNHNN and CDR2 is SYGVQD (reference sequence). The CDR3 contains 14 residues. Trimming took off 6 bases at V and 3 bases at J, with 13 bases between the two ends.

The chain is built from TRBV12-3 or TRBV12-4 and TRBJ2-1; 8 bases fit TRBD2. The CDR3 loop spans 18 amino acids. Trimming removed 5 bases from V and 0 bases from J; junction bases left unmatched: 12. This CDR3 reads CASSPFRAGGRSYNEQFF. The CDR3 region has the DNA TGTGCCAGCAGTCCCTTTAGGGCGGGAGGCCGCTCCTACAATGAGCAGTTCTTC.

This clonotype was counted between two and nine times. The chain uses TRBV5-1 and TRBJ1-1, with D uncertain. Germline V lookup: CDR1 SGHRS, CDR2 YFSETQ. The CDR3 length is 14 residues. V was trimmed by 2 bases and J by 4 bases, leaving 12 bases between them. The CDR3 bases are TGCGCCAGCAGCTTTCTGGACGCGGGCACTGAAGCTTTCTTT. It codes for CASSFLDAGTEAFF.

This chain links TRBV5-1 with TRBJ2-1, with TRBD2 as a possible D gene (6 bases). Germline assignment: CDR1 SGHRS and CDR2 YFSETQ. There are 14 residues in the CDR3. Trimming stripped 4 bases from V and 5 bases from J, with 13 bases between. The CDR3 DNA follows: TGCGCCAGCAGCGTCCCGGGACTCCACAATGAGCAGTTCTTC. Translating it yields CASSVPGLHNEQFF.

This clonotype appeared a few times. The chain uses TRBV12-3 or TRBV12-4 and TRBJ1-2; D is ambiguous. This CDR3 contains 12 residues. V lost 6 bases and J 8 bases, leaving 13 bases between the germline ends. The CDR3 DNA reads TGTGCCAGCAGGGGCTTTAAGGCCGGCTACACCTTC. This codes for CASRGFKAGYTF.

The CDR3 DNA sequence: TGTGCCAGCAGTTACTTCGGGACTTCAGACCAAAAGTACTTC. Protein sequence: CASSYFGTSDQKYF. The chain recombines TRBV6-5 with TRBJ2-5, with D possibly matching TRBD2 (6 bases). Germline-derived CDR1 and CDR2 are MNHEY and SVGAGI. Between the trimmed V and J ends, which lost 1 base and 12 bases, there was a span of 18 bases. CDR3 length: 14 amino acids.